These 8 T cell receptor beta chains were sequenced from one sample in a study of molecular identifiers for immune sequencing clone quantification. TCRdb redid the calling of the PCR reads with MiXCR, one entry per CDR3 protein. The sample lists some 100,000 distinct CDR3 sequences; approximately 40% were seen once. The sequencing input was naive CD8+ T cells from blood, with Jurkat cell RNA spiked in. Subset specified: FACS-sorted CD8+CD4-CCR7+CD45RA+ naive T cells. The receptors were sampled from a human donor in good health. Some libraries in this study had Jurkat cell RNA spiked in.

To note about this clonotype: A much more abundant neighbour one base away suggests this may be a read error. DNA for the CDR3: TGTGCCAGTAGTAGCAGGTCCGACTACGCGCAGTACTTC. It is translated as CASSSRSDYAQYF. The J gene is TRBJ2-7, the V gene TRBV19; a possible D gene is TRBD2 (5 bases). Germline values: CDR1 LNHDA, CDR2 SQIVND (reference sequence). The CDR3 extends over 13 amino acids.

As concerns this clonotype: Being one base from a much bigger clone, this may be a read error. The CDR3 protein is CASSQDWSRREAQYF. In DNA form, the CDR3 reads TGTGCCAGCAGCCAAGACTGGTCTAGACGAGAGGCCCAGTACTTC. The V gene is TRBV14, the J gene TRBJ2-5; D is ambiguous. The length of the CDR3 is 15 residues. Germline V gene sequence: CDR1 SGHDN, CDR2 FVKESK.

About this clonotype: Relative to the germline gene, one junction end is altered; a read error may explain this. DNA for the CDR3: TGCTGTGCTAGTTCGAATGAGCAGTTCTTC. Translating it yields CCASSNEQFF. The rearrangement uses TRBV20-1 and TRBJ2-1; the D is unclear. Germline CDR1 DFQATT, CDR2 SNEGSKA (reference sequence). The CDR3 sequence is 10 residues long.

This clonotype was counted at least ten times. This chain joins TRBV7-2 and TRBJ1-6; D is unresolved. The CDR3 runs to 16 residues. Per germline, CDR1 SGHTA and CDR2 FQGNSA. V was trimmed by 2 bases and J by 0 bases, leaving 8 bases between them. DNA of the CDR3: TGTGCCAGCAGCTTAATCTTGGTCTCCTATAATTCACCCCTCCACTTT. Residues: CASSLILVSYNSPLHF.

The chain has TRBV11-3 and TRBJ2-3, with 10 bases that match TRBD1. Germline V gives CDR1 SGHNT, CDR2 YENEEA. This CDR3 is 15 amino acids long. V gave up 2 bases and J gave up 4 bases; unmatched junction bases: 3. The CDR3 nucleotides are TGTGCCAGCAGCTTAATTGGGACAGGGGCAGATACGCAGTATTTT. This codes for CASSLIGTGADTQYF. The full variable domain, in which reference TRBV11-3 and TRBJ2-3 provide the parts outside the CDR3, is EAGVVQSPRYKIIEKKQPVAFWCNPISGHNTLYWYLQNLGQGPELLIRYENEEAVDDSQLPKDRFSAERLKGVDSTLKIQPAELGDSAVYLCASSLIGTGADTQYFGPGTRLTVL.

A note on this clonotype: The junction differs from germline at one of its ends, possibly a read error. The chain is built from TRBV19 and TRBJ1-2, with D hard to call. The CDR3 is 13 amino acids. The germline gives CDR1 LNHDA, CDR2 SQIVND (reference sequence). The DNA for the CDR3 is TGTGCCTGTAGTATAGTCGACAACTATGGCTACACCTTC. Translation gives CACSIVDNYGYTF.

V and J are TRBV4-2 and TRBJ2-2; 11 bases line up with TRBD2. Per the germline V gene, CDR1 is LGHNA and CDR2 is YNFKEQ. The V segment lost 0 bases and the J segment 5 bases; nucleotides outside the gene matches: 8. The CDR3 is 18 residues long. Written as DNA, the CDR3 is TGTGCCAGCAGCCAAGACCCCTCCCTAGCGGGAGGAACCGGGGAGCTGTTTTTT. This sequence encodes CASSQDPSLAGGTGELFF.

As for this clonotype: A clone one base away is much larger, so this may be a read error. The rearrangement uses TRBV14 and TRBJ2-5; D is uncertain. The CDR3 sequence is 13 residues long. Germline V gives CDR1 SGHDN, CDR2 FVKESK. The V gene lost 4 bases and the J gene lost 5 bases, with 11 bases spanning the gap. CDR3 in DNA: TGTGCCAGCAGCCGCTTTGAGTTCGAGACCCAGTACTTC. Protein product: CASSRFEFETQYF.